These 17 T cell receptor beta chains were all obtained from the same sample, sequenced in a study of T cells in tuberculosis. Produced via immunoSEQ multiplex PCR; TCRdb's table is partial and in-frame only. In the table there are tens of thousands of clones, 93% of which are singletons. The specimen sequenced was PBMCs. Source of these receptors: a donor aged 10 to 29 with latent tuberculosis or without tuberculosis infection.

The chain employs TRBV19 and TRBJ1-2; 10 bases map to TRBD1. With 5 bases clipped from V and 3 bases from J, the junction kept 6 bases outside the gene matches. The CDR3 sequence is 15 residues long. The germline V gene has CDR1 LNHDA and CDR2 SQIVND (reference sequence). The CDR3 is CASSAGTGDDYGYTF. The CDR3 DNA is TGTGCCAGTAGTGCCGGGACAGGGGACGACTATGGCTACACCTTC. Looking up the rest from reference TRBV19 and TRBJ1-2 gives the full variable domain: DGGITQSPKYLFRKEGQNVTLSCEQNLNHDAMYWYRQDPGQGLRLIYYSQIVNDFQKGDIAEGYSVSREKKESFPLTVTSAQKNPTAFYLCASSAGTGDDYGYTFGSGTRLTVV.

The genes are TRBV7-9 and TRBJ2-1; 7 bases fit TRBD1. V trimming: 4 bases; J trimming: 7 bases; junction bases outside the gene matches: 4. This CDR3 contains 13 residues. Germline-derived CDR1 and CDR2 are SEHNR and FQNEAQ (reference sequence). CDR3 nucleotides: TGTGCCAGCAGCTCGTACAGGGGAAATGAGCAGTTCTTC. Protein product: CASSSYRGNEQFF. Full variable domain (remainder filled in from reference TRBV7-9 and TRBJ2-1): DTGVSQNPRHKITKRGQNVTFRCDPISEHNRLYWYRQTLGQGPEFLTYFQNEAQLEKSRLLSDRFSAERPKGSFSTLEIQRTEQGDSAMYLCASSSYRGNEQFFGPGTRLTVL.

The V and J genes are TRBV5-8 and TRBJ2-3, with 8 bases identical to TRBD2. Germline trimming cut 0 bases from V and 0 bases from J; bases unmatched to any gene: 3. This CDR3 is 16 amino acids long. Germline V lookup: CDR1 SGHTS, CDR2 YDEGEE. The CDR3: CASSLAGGRSTDTQYF. Written as DNA, the CDR3 is TGTGCCAGCAGCTTGGCGGGGGGGCGGAGCACAGATACGCAGTATTTT.

CDR3 bases: TGTGCCAGCAGTGCCGTTCGCACAGATACGCAGTATTTT. Residues: CASSAVRTDTQYF. This sequence joins TRBV6-1 and TRBJ2-3; D remains ambiguous. Looked up from germline, CDR1 is MNHNS and CDR2 is SASEGT. Between the trimmed V and J ends, which lost 4 bases and 1 base, there was a span of 6 bases. The CDR3 has 13 amino acids.

The rearrangement joins TRBV10-3 to TRBJ1-4, with a tentative D call TRBD1 (5 bases). The germline V gene encodes CDR1 ENHRY and CDR2 SYGVKD. The CDR3 is made up of 13 amino acids. V was clipped by 8 bases and J by 6 bases, with 13 bases between them. The CDR3 DNA sequence: TGTGCCATCTCCCTCAGGGAAGATGAAAAACTGTTTTTT. As protein: CAISLREDEKLFF.

The chain combines TRBV5-6 with TRBJ1-6; no definite D call. The CDR3 is 16 residues long. Trimming shortened V by 3 bases and J by 3 bases, and 13 bases separated the two germline ends. CDR1 SGHDT and CDR2 YYEEEE come from the germline V gene. The CDR3 spells CASSSTDSGYNSPLHF. CDR3 nucleotide sequence: TGTGCCAGCAGCTCGACGGATAGCGGCTATAATTCACCCCTCCACTTT.

The CDR3 spells CASSQGQGTGGFF. The CDR3 DNA sequence: TGCGCCAGCAGCCAAGGGCAAGGGACAGGGGGGTTTTTT. The gene calls are TRBV4-1 and TRBJ1-4; 11 bases are shared with TRBD1. The CDR3 contains 13 residues. Germline CDR1 and CDR2: MGHRA and YSYEKL. V lost 1 base to trimming and J lost 16 bases; unmatched junction nucleotides: 5.

The chain combines TRBV5-1 with TRBJ2-1, with a tentative D call TRBD2 (6 bases). This CDR3 region has 12 residues. Looked up from germline, CDR1 is SGHRS and CDR2 is YFSETQ. Deletions cut 0 bases from V and 10 bases from J, with 8 bases between. The CDR3 protein is CASSLGAGEQFF. In nucleotides, the CDR3 is TGCGCCAGCAGCTTGGGTGCGGGGGAGCAGTTCTTC.

The V call is TRBV7-2, the J call TRBJ2-7; D uncertain. The CDR3 extends over 10 amino acids. Germline CDR1 and CDR2: SGHTA and FQGNSA. V lost 5 bases, J lost 3 bases, and 2 bases lay in between. The DNA of the CDR3 is TGTGCCAGCAGCCACTACGAGCAGTACTTC. This gives the protein CASSHYEQYF.

This chain connects TRBV2 to TRBJ1-1, with TRBD1 identical over 7 bases. V lost 1 base, J lost 11 bases, and 7 bases stayed unmatched. Per germline, CDR1 SNHLY and CDR2 FYNNEI. The CDR3 has 13 amino acids. The CDR3 DNA sequence: TGTGCCAGCAGTGAAGAACAGGGGCGAACCGCTTTCTTT. It encodes CASSEEQGRTAFF. Together with reference TRBV2 and TRBJ1-1, the CDR3 gives the full variable domain: EPEVTQTPSHQVTQMGQEVILRCVPISNHLYFYWYRQILGQKVEFLVSFYNNEISEKSEIFDDQFSVERPDGSNFTLKIRSTKLEDSAMYFCASSEEQGRTAFFGQGTRLTVV.

The rearrangement uses TRBV14 and TRBJ2-7, with no clear D. V lost 2 bases to trimming and J lost 4 bases, with 12 bases between them. This CDR3 has 14 amino acids. Looked up from germline, CDR1 is SGHDN and CDR2 is FVKESK. The CDR3 here is CASSQLVGSYEQYF. CDR3 bases: TGTGCCAGCAGCCAACTAGTGGGTTCGTACGAGCAGTACTTC. The variable domain in full, completed from reference TRBV14 and TRBJ2-7, reads EAGVTQFPSHSVIEKGQTVTLRCDPISGHDNLYWYRRVMGKEIKFLLHFVKESKQDESGMPNNRFLAERTGGTYSTLKVQPAELEDSGVYFCASSQLVGSYEQYFGPGTRLTVT.

The chain uses TRBV30 and TRBJ1-2; no firm D call. Germline V gene sequence: CDR1 GTSNPN, CDR2 SVGIG (reference sequence). This CDR3 region has 13 residues. V lost 4 bases to trimming and J lost 6 bases, with 15 bases between them. The CDR3 DNA reads TGTGCCTGGATGTTCCCAGATTCCCATGGCTACACCTTC. Protein product: CAWMFPDSHGYTF.

The rearrangement uses TRBV5-1 and TRBJ1-4, with unresolved D. The CDR3 extends over 16 amino acids. Between the trimmed V and J ends, which lost 6 bases and 0 bases, there was a span of 15 bases. From germline, CDR1 is SGHRS and CDR2 YFSETQ. CDR3 in DNA: TGCGCCAGCACCCATAACGCCTACGCAACTAATGAAAAACTGTTTTTT. Translating it yields CASTHNAYATNEKLFF.

The rearrangement joins TRBV11-3 to TRBJ2-3, with 7 bases fitting TRBD1. The junction had 9 bases not matched to a gene; V was cut back by 5 bases and J by 1 base. Per germline, CDR1 SGHNT and CDR2 YENEEA. The length of the CDR3 is 16 residues. The CDR3 nucleotides are TGTGCCAGCAGCCTTAGACAGGGCGAGGGCACAGATACGCAGTATTTT. It yields the protein CASSLRQGEGTDTQYF.

The chain joins TRBV6-1 to TRBJ2-7; 8 bases match TRBD1. This CDR3 spans 15 amino acids. Looked up from germline, CDR1 is MNHNS and CDR2 is SASEGT. With 8 bases clipped from V and 0 bases from J, the junction kept 9 bases outside the gene matches. The CDR3, as DNA: TGTGCCAGCGGACAGGGTCCTGTCAGCTCCTACGAGCAGTACTTC. Its protein product is CASGQGPVSSYEQYF.

This chain uses TRBV4-1 with TRBJ1-2; D is unresolved. V gave up 2 bases and J gave up 1 base, with 11 bases separating them. The CDR3 loop spans 15 amino acids. Per germline, CDR1 MGHRA and CDR2 YSYEKL. This chain's CDR3 is CASSQSSGNNYGYTF. The CDR3 nucleotides read TGCGCCAGCAGCCAATCGTCCGGGAATAACTATGGCTACACCTTC.

This clone occurred a few times. V gene TRBV9 combines with J gene TRBJ2-7; D unclear. There are 12 residues in the CDR3. Germline V gives CDR1 SGDLS, CDR2 YYNGEE. V was pared by 2 bases and J by 5 bases, with 8 bases between. The CDR3 spells CASSVDQDEQYF. CDR3 in DNA: TGTGCCAGCAGCGTCGACCAGGACGAGCAGTACTTC.